A selection of T cell receptor beta chains follows, all from one sample in a study of cytomegalovirus exposure and HLA in healthy donors. Data came from immunoSEQ multiplex PCR; TCRdb stores just in-frame clones and leaves some out. Here the sample spans fewer than 140,000 clones, 75% being singletons. Specimen: PBMCs. Every receptor here comes from a man in his forties in good health and CMV-seronegative. Each CDR3 is given with its conserved first and last residue. Each record gives: V gene, clone size, J gene, D gene, CDR3 DNA, CDR3 protein. A D gene is named only where the DNA matches it firmly. Clone size appears in some rows only: once, few, many, or a class for an expanded clone.

>TRBV19|.|TRBJ1-6|.
TGTGCCAGTAGTTTTTCCGTTCCGAGCTCCTATAATTCACCCCTCCACTTT
CASSFSVPSSYNSPLHF
>TRBV2|.|TRBJ1-4|.
TGTGCCAGCAGTGACCACGGCAGGGGCGAAAAACTGTTTTTT
CASSDHGRGEKLFF
>TRBV15|.|TRBJ1-2|.
TGTGCCACCAGCAGAGACAGGGCAGACTATGGCTACACCTTC
CATSRDRADYGYTF
>TRBV4-1|.|TRBJ2-2|.
TGCGCCAGCAGCCAAGACGGTGGGGGCGCGAACACCGGGGAGCTGTTTTTT
CASSQDGGGANTGELFF
>TRBV5-1|.|TRBJ1-4|TRBD1
TGCGCCAGCAGCTTGAACCTACAGGGGGTTGCAACTAATGAAAAACTGTTTTTT
CASSLNLQGVATNEKLFF
>TRBV7-9|once|TRBJ2-5|TRBD1
TGTGCCAGCAGCCTACAGGGGGTCCTAGAGACCCAGTACTTC
CASSLQGVLETQYF
>TRBV10-1|few|TRBJ2-7|TRBD1
TGCGCCAGCAGTGAGTCTAGTGACAGGGTTTACTTC
CASSESSDRVYF
>TRBV7-9|.|TRBJ2-1|TRBD1
TGTGCCAGCAGCCACAGGGGTACAACCTTCAATGAGCAGTTCTTC
CASSHRGTTFNEQFF
>TRBV6-1|.|TRBJ1-2|TRBD1
TGTGCCAGCAGTGAAGCTATAGGACAGGGGGGTGCGGTTGGCTACACCTTC
CASSEAIGQGGAVGYTF
>TRBV9|once|TRBJ1-3|TRBD1
TGTGCCAGCAGCGAGGGACAGCTCTCTGGAAACACCATATATTTT
CASSEGQLSGNTIYF
>TRBV7-6|.|TRBJ2-2|TRBD2
TGTGCCAGCACCCCTCTAGCGGGGGGGGACACCGGGGAGCTGTTTTTT
CASTPLAGGDTGELFF
>TRBV12-2|.|TRBJ2-5|.
TGTGCAAGTCGCTTTGGCTCTAGCGGGGGATACCAAGAGACCCAGTACTTC
CASRFGSSGGYQETQYF
>TRBV27|.|TRBJ1-4|.
TGTGCCAGCAGTAGCGCCCCTAATGAAAAACTGTTTTTT
CASSSAPNEKLFF
>TRBV5-4|.|TRBJ1-1|.
TGTGCCAGCAGCTTGCCGCCCTTAACAGGGAAAACTGAAGCTTTCTTT
CASSLPPLTGKTEAFF
>TRBV5-1|.|TRBJ2-7|.
TGCGCCAGCAGCTTGGGGGGCGGAGACTACGAGCAGTACTTC
CASSLGGGDYEQYF
>TRBV7-2|.|TRBJ1-2|.
TGTGCCAGCAGCCTAATGGAAGGGGCGCGGGGCTACACCTTC
CASSLMEGARGYTF
>TRBV7-9|.|TRBJ2-7|TRBD1
TGTGCCAGCAGCCTAGGGGGACAGCACTACGAGCAGTACTTC
CASSLGGQHYEQYF
>TRBV19|.|TRBJ1-6|TRBD1
TGTGCCAGTAGCCAGGGGGCTTCCTATAATTCACCCCTCCACTTT
CASSQGASYNSPLHF
>TRBV19|.|TRBJ1-1|.
TGTGCCAGTAGTCAACAGCTAAACACTGAAGCTTTCTTT
CASSQQLNTEAFF
>TRBV7-9|.|TRBJ2-7|TRBD1
TGTGCCAGCAGCTTGAGTGCCGGACAGGGAAACGAGCAGTACTTC
CASSLSAGQGNEQYF
>TRBV6-1|.|TRBJ2-2|TRBD2
TGTGCCAGCAGAGTAGCGGGGAGCGGGGAGCTGTTTTTT
CASRVAGSGELFF
>TRBV6-6|.|TRBJ1-6|TRBD1
TGTGCCAGCAGTCCGCCGACAGGGACGTACAATTCACCCCTCCACTTT
CASSPPTGTYNSPLHF
>TRBV2|.|TRBJ1-2|TRBD1
TGTGCCAGCAGGGGGGACAGGGGGCATTATGGCTACACCTTC
CASRGDRGHYGYTF
>TRBV27|.|TRBJ1-1|.
TGTGCCAGCAGTCCCGGAGGCCGTAGGGAGACTGAAGCTTTCTTT
CASSPGGRRETEAFF
>TRBV10-3|.|TRBJ2-7|TRBD1
TGTGCCATCAGTGAGTCGGCAGCACGGGACAGGATATCCGAGCAGTACTTC
CAISESAARDRISEQYF
>TRBV4-2|once|TRBJ2-1|TRBD2
TGTGCCAGCAGCCCTTTCGGGGTAGCGGGGGGGCTTTCCTACAATGAGCAGTTCTTC
CASSPFGVAGGLSYNEQFF
>TRBV19|.|TRBJ1-4|TRBD1
TGTGCCAGTAGCAAAGACAGGGGGCTTGAAAAACTGTTTTTT
CASSKDRGLEKLFF